This is a list of T cell receptor beta chains from one sample in a study of cytomegalovirus exposure and HLA in healthy donors. Sequencing used immunoSEQ multiplex PCR; TCRdb keeps in-frame clones, though not all of them. The data show roughly 130,000 clones, around four fifths seen once. Input material: PBMCs. Receptors were obtained from a man aged 25 to 40 in good health and CMV-seronegative. The CDR3 runs from the conserved cysteine through the conserved F or W. D genes are given only for firm matches. Clone size is not always given. Where it is, it says once, few, many or a class for expanded clones.

V gene,clone size,J gene,D gene,CDR3 protein,CDR3 DNA
TRBV5-1,once,TRBJ2-1,TRBD2,CASRFSGSSYNEQFF,TGCGCCAGCAGATTTAGCGGGAGCTCCTACAATGAGCAGTTCTTC
TRBV5-5,many,TRBJ2-1,TRBD2,CASSLLLAGARYEQFF,TGTGCCAGCAGCTTACTACTAGCGGGAGCTAGGTATGAGCAGTTCTTC
TRBV6-5,.,TRBJ2-3,.,CATSRRFADTQYF,TGTGCCACCTCCCGGAGGTTCGCAGATACGCAGTATTTT
TRBV27,.,TRBJ2-1,TRBD2,CASSRTSGYNEQFF,TGTGCCAGCAGTAGGACTAGCGGTTACAATGAGCAGTTCTTC
TRBV2,.,TRBJ1-1,.,CASNRVNTGAFF,TGTGCCAGCAACAGAGTGAACACTGGAGCTTTCTTT
TRBV6-1,.,TRBJ1-2,.,CASSQRGYGYTF,TGTGCCAGCAGTCAGAGGGGGTATGGCTACACCTTC
TRBV6-1,.,TRBJ2-1,.,CASSEAEQGRVYNEQFF,TGTGCCAGCAGTGAAGCGGAACAAGGCAGGGTTTACAATGAGCAGTTCTTC
TRBV28,.,TRBJ1-2,.,CASSRTEDHYYGYTF,TGTGCCAGCAGTCGAACAGAAGACCACTACTATGGCTACACCTTC
TRBV5-1,.,TRBJ2-2,.,CASSNEQGGLFF,TGCGCCAGCAGTAATGAACAGGGTGGGCTGTTTTTT
TRBV5-4,few,TRBJ1-1,.,CASSAGRAMNTEAFF,TGTGCCAGCAGCGCGGGACGGGCAATGAACACTGAAGCTTTCTTT
TRBV5-4,.,TRBJ2-5,.,CASSLQAGRETQYF,TGTGCCAGCAGCCTTCAGGCGGGGCGGGAGACCCAGTACTTC
TRBV7-9,.,TRBJ1-2,TRBD1,CASSLGQRNYGYTF,TGTGCCAGCAGCTTGGGACAGCGAAACTATGGCTACACCTTC
TRBV6-6,.,TRBJ2-1,.,CASRSRGNNEQFF,TGTGCCAGCAGGAGCCGGGGTAACAATGAGCAGTTCTTC
TRBV19,few,TRBJ2-6,.,CASEGFGGANVLTF,TGTGCCAGTGAGGGCTTTGGTGGGGCCAACGTCCTGACTTTC
TRBV13,.,TRBJ2-1,.,CASSFLKRPSYNEQFF,TGTGCCAGCAGCTTTTTAAAGCGGCCTTCCTACAATGAGCAGTTCTTC
TRBV7-2,once,TRBJ2-2,.,CASSSGVGELFF,TGTGCCAGCAGCTCCGGGGTTGGGGAGCTGTTTTTT
TRBV7-9,.,TRBJ2-1,TRBD2,CASTPPRGSSYNEQFF,TGTGCCAGCACCCCACCGCGGGGGAGCTCCTACAATGAGCAGTTCTTC
TRBV27,.,TRBJ2-1,TRBD2,CASRQLAGGILDEQFF,TGTGCCAGCCGACAGCTAGCGGGAGGGATTTTAGATGAGCAGTTCTTC
TRBV9,once,TRBJ2-7,.,CASSVRDFSYEQYF,TGTGCCAGCAGCGTACGGGACTTCTCCTACGAGCAGTACTTC
TRBV6-1,.,TRBJ2-1,.,CASSGRMYNEQFF,TGTGCCAGCAGCGGCAGGATGTACAATGAGCAGTTCTTC
TRBV29-1,.,TRBJ2-1,TRBD2,CSVEVAGAVYNEQFF,TGCAGCGTTGAAGTAGCGGGGGCTGTCTACAATGAGCAGTTCTTC
TRBV15,.,TRBJ2-2,TRBD1,CATSRDWGRGPNTGELFF,TGTGCCACCAGCAGAGATTGGGGCAGGGGGCCGAACACCGGGGAGCTGTTTTTT
TRBV28,.,TRBJ1-5,.,CASSQINQPQHF,TGTGCCAGCAGCCAGATCAATCAGCCCCAGCATTTT
TRBV5-5,.,TRBJ2-5,.,CASRRLSHQETQYF,TGTGCCAGCAGGCGGTTATCACACCAAGAGACCCAGTACTTC
TRBV5-1,.,TRBJ2-1,TRBD1,CASSQTAGTENNEQFF,TGCGCCAGCAGCCAAACCGCCGGGACAGAGAACAATGAGCAGTTCTTC
TRBV28,.,TRBJ1-5,TRBD1,CASSLGQGKSQPQHF,TGTGCCAGCAGTTTAGGACAGGGGAAGAGTCAGCCCCAGCATTTT
TRBV27,.,TRBJ1-1,.,CASSLSGGTEAFF,TGTGCCAGCAGTTTATCCGGGGGCACTGAAGCTTTCTTT
TRBV27,.,TRBJ2-7,.,CASTPSFGAEQYF,TGTGCCAGCACTCCTTCTTTTGGGGCCGAGCAGTACTTC
TRBV11-1,.,TRBJ2-5,TRBD2,CASSRGSGGETQYF,TGTGCCAGCAGCCGCGGGAGCGGGGGAGAGACCCAGTACTTC
TRBV2,.,TRBJ2-7,.,CASSRTGYEQYF,TGTGCCAGCAGTCGTACAGGCTACGAGCAGTACTTC
TRBV7-9,.,TRBJ2-5,.,CASSSGGSTPETQYF,TGTGCCAGCAGCTCTGGCGGGTCCACCCCAGAGACCCAGTACTTC
TRBV9,.,TRBJ2-2,TRBD2,CASSVAGAGGRTGELFF,TGTGCCAGCAGCGTAGCCGGAGCGGGGGGGAGAACCGGGGAGCTGTTTTTT
TRBV5-6,few,TRBJ1-5,.,CASSLMQALGNQPQHF,TGTGCCAGCAGCTTGATGCAAGCCTTGGGCAATCAGCCCCAGCATTTT
TRBV28,.,TRBJ1-1,.,CASSLWERRTEAFF,TGTGCCAGCAGTTTGTGGGAGAGGAGAACTGAAGCTTTCTTT
TRBV5-1,.,TRBJ2-5,.,CASSLGGGPQETQYF,TGCGCCAGCAGCTTGGGCGGCGGGCCACAAGAGACCCAGTACTTC
TRBV7-6,.,TRBJ2-1,.,CASSLDRVYNEQFF,TGTGCCAGCAGCTTAGACAGGGTTTACAATGAGCAGTTCTTC
TRBV6-6,.,TRBJ1-5,.,CASSPPRYGDNQPQHF,TGTGCCAGCAGCCCCCCCCGGTACGGGGACAATCAGCCCCAGCATTTT
TRBV5-6,once,TRBJ2-7,.,CASSLSAFEQYF,TGTGCCAGCAGCTTGTCTGCGTTCGAGCAGTACTTC
TRBV10-3,.,TRBJ2-1,TRBD2,CAISPSGRAGGEQFF,TGTGCCATCAGTCCTAGCGGGAGGGCCGGGGGAGAGCAGTTCTTC
TRBV7-7,.,TRBJ2-1,.,CASSRSITGYNEQFF,TGTGCTAGCAGCCGGTCGATAACAGGGTACAATGAGCAGTTCTTC
TRBV10-3,.,TRBJ2-7,.,CAISEKDRPYEQYF,TGTGCCATCAGTGAGAAGGACAGACCCTACGAGCAGTACTTC
TRBV29-1,.,TRBJ2-7,TRBD1,CSATGGFEQYF,TGCAGCGCGACAGGGGGCTTCGAGCAGTACTTC
TRBV4-2,.,TRBJ2-1,.,CASSQGGYGGSSYNEQFF,TGTGCCAGCAGCCAGGGGGGCTACGGCGGGAGCTCCTACAATGAGCAGTTCTTC
TRBV18,.,TRBJ1-1,TRBD1,CASSDRGPGGTEAFF,TGTGCCAGCTCAGACAGAGGTCCAGGGGGGACTGAAGCTTTCTTT
TRBV2,few,TRBJ2-3,TRBD2,CASNVLAGGDTQYF,TGTGCCAGCAACGTACTAGCGGGGGGGGATACGCAGTATTTT
TRBV4-3,.,TRBJ2-2,TRBD2,CASSQGTSGGYLGELFF,TGCGCCAGCAGCCAAGGGACTAGCGGGGGGTATCTCGGGGAGCTGTTTTTT
TRBV5-1,few,TRBJ2-2,TRBD1,CASSSLDRANTGELFF,TGCGCCAGCAGCAGCCTGGACAGGGCTAACACCGGGGAGCTGTTTTTT
TRBV6-5,.,TRBJ1-2,TRBD1,CASRRGGDGGYTF,TGTGCCAGCAGGAGAGGGGGCGACGGTGGCTACACCTTC
TRBV15,.,TRBJ2-7,.,CATSRASRTSYEQYF,TGTGCCACCAGCAGAGCCTCCCGCACTTCCTACGAGCAGTACTTC